This is a list of T cell receptor beta chains from one sample in a study of T-cell memory formation after mild COVID-19. TCRdb re-called the 5' RACE reads with MiXCR, one entry per CDR3 protein. The repertoire includes under 600,000 distinct CDR3 sequences, 20% to 25% of them detected once, and roughly 8.3% sits in the top ten. Sequencing was performed on PBMCs or a T cell subset sorted from them (not recorded which). These receptors came from an adult woman who had mild COVID-19 (a few samples of this study predate the infection). Cell type and time point are not known. Both conserved end residues are part of each CDR3. Fields, in order: D gene, CDR3 length, J gene, clone size, V gene, CDR3 DNA, CDR3 protein. A D gene is named only where the DNA matches it firmly. Clone size appears in some rows only: once, few, many, or a class for an expanded clone.

-	16	TRBJ2-1	-	TRBV7-9	TGTGCCAGCAGCTTATGGCCTAAAGGGCGCTACAATGAGCAGTTCTTC	CASSLWPKGRYNEQFF
-	16	TRBJ2-2	few	TRBV2	TGTGCCAGCAGCACCAGGGGGGGTGAGAACACCGGGGAGCTGTTTTTT	CASSTRGGENTGELFF
TRBD2	14	TRBJ2-1	-	TRBV2	TGTGCCAGCAGTCCTAGCGGGGGGCTTACTGAGCAGTTCTTC	CASSPSGGLTEQFF
-	14	TRBJ2-5	-	TRBV4-1	TGCGCCAGCAGCCAAGACAGGGCCGGAGAGACCCAGTACTTC	CASSQDRAGETQYF
-	14	TRBJ2-3	-	TRBV5-1	TGCGCCAGCAGCTCGGCCGACCCCACAGATACGCAGTATTTT	CASSSADPTDTQYF
TRBD1	16	TRBJ2-7	few	TRBV12-3/TRBV12-4	TGTGCCAGCAGTCCGAGGACAGGGGGAAGCTCCTACGAGCAGTACTTC	CASSPRTGGSSYEQYF
-	15	TRBJ2-3	-	TRBV5-1	TGCGCCAGCAGCCCCGCCCCGGGAGGCACAGATACGCAGTATTTT	CASSPAPGGTDTQYF
-	12	TRBJ1-1	few	TRBV20-1	TGCAGTGCTCCTCAGGCAGGGCCCGAAGCTTTCTTT	CSAPQAGPEAFF
-	15	TRBJ1-5	-	TRBV20-1	TGCAGTGCTAGAGATCGGGGGACCATCAATCAGCCCCAGCATTTT	CSARDRGTINQPQHF
TRBD2	17	TRBJ2-1	-	TRBV6-2/TRBV6-3	TGTGCCAGCAGTCCCGGACTAGCGGGCCCCACCTACAATGAGCAGTTCTTC	CASSPGLAGPTYNEQFF
-	13	TRBJ1-5	few	TRBV6-1	TGTGCCAGCAGTGAACCGTTAACTCAGCCCCAGCATTTT	CASSEPLTQPQHF
TRBD2	12	TRBJ2-1	-	TRBV29-1	TGCAGCGGGGGGGATGGTAGCGGGAGTGAGTTCTTC	CSGGDGSGSEFF
-	16	TRBJ1-4	-	TRBV11-3	TGTGCCAGCAGCGACAGGTCGGGGGTCTATAATGAAAAACTGTTTTTT	CASSDRSGVYNEKLFF
-	13	TRBJ2-5	few	TRBV12-3/TRBV12-4	TGTGCCAGCAGTCTCAGCCCGACGGAGACCCAGTACTTC	CASSLSPTETQYF
TRBD2	14	TRBJ2-2	-	TRBV5-6	TGTGCCAGCGGGCGGGGGTCGAACACCGGGGAGCTGTTTTTT	CASGRGSNTGELFF
TRBD2	14	TRBJ2-2	few	TRBV20-1	TGCAGTGCTATTAGCGGGAGTCGCACCGGGGAGCTGTTTTTT	CSAISGSRTGELFF
TRBD2	18	TRBJ2-1	few	TRBV6-2/TRBV6-3	TGTGCCAGCAGTAATGGGACTAGCGGGAAGGCGTCCTACAATGAGCAGTTCTTC	CASSNGTSGKASYNEQFF
TRBD2	18	TRBJ2-3	few	TRBV24-1	TGTGCCACCAGTGCAAGACTAGCGGGAGCACGGTTCACAGATACGCAGTATTTT	CATSARLAGARFTDTQYF
-	14	TRBJ2-7	-	TRBV24-1	TGTGCCACCAGTGACCCCGAAAAACCCCTCGAGCAGTACTTC	CATSDPEKPLEQYF
TRBD2	17	TRBJ2-2	-	TRBV7-3	TGTGCCAGCAGCCCTAATACCGGGACTAGATCCACCGGGGAGCTGTTTTTT	CASSPNTGTRSTGELFF
TRBD1	17	TRBJ2-2	-	TRBV24-1	TGTGCCACCAGTCTTCGACAGGGTAATCTGAACACCGGGGAGCTGTTTTTT	CATSLRQGNLNTGELFF
-	14	TRBJ1-1	-	TRBV20-1	TGCAGTGCTAGAGAGGGCGTGGAGAGCACTGAAGCTTTCTTT	CSAREGVESTEAFF
-	15	TRBJ2-7	-	TRBV2	TGTGCCAGCAGTCTCCGGGACACCCAGTCCTACGAGCAGTACTTC	CASSLRDTQSYEQYF
TRBD1	15	TRBJ1-2	-	TRBV7-3	TGTGCCAGCAGCCCCCGCGGGACAGGCTACGATGGCTACACCTTC	CASSPRGTGYDGYTF
TRBD1	16	TRBJ1-1	-	TRBV20-1	TGCAGTGCTTTCTGGGGGGCACAGGGGCTGAACACTGAAGCTTTCTTT	CSAFWGAQGLNTEAFF
-	13	TRBJ1-1	-	TRBV19	TGTGCCAGTAGTATCTACAGGAACACTGAAGCTTTCTTT	CASSIYRNTEAFF
-	17	TRBJ1-4	-	TRBV7-6	TGTGCCAGCAGCTTAGAACCCGTAACAGCAACTAATGAAAAACTGTTTTTT	CASSLEPVTATNEKLFF
-	14	TRBJ2-5	few	TRBV6-2/TRBV6-3	TGTGCCAGCAGCGGGAGGGGGCGTCAAGAGACCCAGTACTTC	CASSGRGRQETQYF
-	14	TRBJ2-3	-	TRBV5-1	TGCGCCAGCAGCTTGGCAGGGGTAGGAGATACGCAGTATTTT	CASSLAGVGDTQYF
TRBD1	16	TRBJ1-2	-	TRBV6-1	TGTGCCAGCAGTGTCTCCCGGGACAGAGCCGCGTATGGCTACACCTTC	CASSVSRDRAAYGYTF
-	16	TRBJ2-3	-	TRBV11-2	TGTGCCAGCAGCTTAGATGGGGACTTCGGTGGGGATACGCAGTATTTT	CASSLDGDFGGDTQYF
-	13	TRBJ2-5	-	TRBV7-9	TGTGCCAGCACCCGGGCTTTAAAAGAGACCCAGTACTTC	CASTRALKETQYF
-	14	TRBJ1-1	-	TRBV19	TGTGCCAGTAGTATACAGGGGAGAATAACTGAAGCTTTCTTT	CASSIQGRITEAFF
-	14	TRBJ2-1	-	TRBV7-3	TGTGCCAGCAGCCCCCATTTCTCCTACAATGAGCAGTTCTTC	CASSPHFSYNEQFF
TRBD1	15	TRBJ1-1	few	TRBV6-1	TGTGCCAGCACCTGGACAGGGGGCGTCGGGGCTGAAGCTTTCTTT	CASTWTGGVGAEAFF
-	14	TRBJ2-7	-	TRBV7-2	TGTGCCAGCATCCTGACTAGAAATGAGGTCGAGCAGTACTTC	CASILTRNEVEQYF